This is a list of T cell receptor beta chains from one sample in a study of cytomegalovirus exposure and HLA in healthy donors. Profiled with immunoSEQ multiplex PCR; TCRdb holds only in-frame clones, not every one. The sample holds about 160,000 clones. Sequences were obtained from PBMCs. All receptors come from a woman aged 60-75 years in good health and CMV-seronegative. The CDR3 runs from the conserved cysteine through the conserved F or W. The D gene is left open where the match is weak.

V gene	J gene	D gene	CDR3 DNA	CDR3 protein
TRBV7-2	TRBJ2-7	TRBD2	TGTGCCAGCAGCCCGACTAGCGCCTCCTACGAGCAGTACTTC	CASSPTSASYEQYF
TRBV7-2	TRBJ1-2	TRBD1	TGTGCCAGCAGCCCCGGACAGGCATCTCGAGGCTACACCTTC	CASSPGQASRGYTF
TRBV6-5	TRBJ2-5	-	TGTGCCAGCCCACATGGAGCACCCCGGCAAGAGACCCAGTACTTC	CASPHGAPRQETQYF
TRBV7-9	TRBJ2-2	-	TGTGCCAGCAGCACTAACTTAGGTGCGAACACCGGGGAGCTGTTTTTT	CASSTNLGANTGELFF
TRBV6-5	TRBJ1-1	TRBD1	TGTGCCAGCAGTTGGGACAGGTCGAGCACTGAAGCTTTCTTT	CASSWDRSSTEAFF
TRBV25-1	TRBJ1-4	TRBD1	TGTGCCAGCAGTGCAGGGGGGCAGGGGGCGCTGAAACTGTTTTTT	CASSAGGQGALKLFF
TRBV10-3	TRBJ1-5	TRBD1	TGTGCCATCAGCACCGGGACAGGGGACGATCAGCCCCAGCATTTT	CAISTGTGDDQPQHF
TRBV13	TRBJ2-7	TRBD2	TGTGCCAGCAGCTCCACCCGGACTAGCGGGGGCCCAATCTACGAGCAGTACTTC	CASSSTRTSGGPIYEQYF
TRBV9	TRBJ2-1	TRBD2	TGTGCCAGCAATTCAGCGGGAGGTTTCCATGAGCAGTTCTTC	CASNSAGGFHEQFF
TRBV5-4	TRBJ2-1	TRBD2	TGTGCCAGCAGCGAAATAGCGGGAAGCTACAATGAGCAGTTCTTC	CASSEIAGSYNEQFF
TRBV11-2	TRBJ1-4	-	TGTGCCAGCAGCCTAGTAGGGGGGGCGCGTGAAAAACTGTTTTTT	CASSLVGGAREKLFF
TRBV5-1	TRBJ2-7	TRBD1	TGCGCCAGCAGCTGGTTGGGACAGCCCAACGAGCAGTACTTC	CASSWLGQPNEQYF
TRBV13	TRBJ2-5	TRBD2	TGTGCCAGCAGCTTAGGAGGGTTACTAGCGGGGGCGTCCCAAGAGACCCAGTACTTC	CASSLGGLLAGASQETQYF
TRBV5-1	TRBJ1-1	TRBD1	TGCGCCAGCAGCTTGGCCGGACAGGGGGTCTCTGAAGCTTTCTTT	CASSLAGQGVSEAFF
TRBV7-8	TRBJ2-7	-	TGTGCCAGCAGCTTAGAGGCGGGGGCCTTCTACGAGCAGTACTTC	CASSLEAGAFYEQYF
TRBV2	TRBJ2-7	TRBD1	TGTGCCAGCGGCAACAGGGGTACTCGAAACGAGCAGTACTTC	CASGNRGTRNEQYF
TRBV9	TRBJ1-1	TRBD1	TGTGCCAGCAGCGTTACAGGGGGGCACACTGAAGCTTTCTTT	CASSVTGGHTEAFF
TRBV30	TRBJ1-1	-	TGTGCCTGGAACAGCATGAACACTGAAGCTTTCTTT	CAWNSMNTEAFF
TRBV4-2	TRBJ1-1	-	TGTGCCAGCAGCCAAGGGCTGATGAACACTGAAGCTTTCTTT	CASSQGLMNTEAFF
TRBV5-6	TRBJ1-2	-	TGTGCCAGCAGCCCGGACAGAAACTATGGCTACACCTTC	CASSPDRNYGYTF
TRBV2	TRBJ2-3	TRBD2	TGTGCCAGCATGGGGACTAGCGGGAGAGGTACGCAGTATTTT	CASMGTSGRGTQYF
TRBV5-5	TRBJ2-7	-	TGTGCCAGCAGCTTAGAGGGGGTCGAGCAGTACTTC	CASSLEGVEQYF
TRBV2	TRBJ1-2	-	TGTGCCAGCCGCGGGTTAGGTAACTATGGCTACACCTTC	CASRGLGNYGYTF
TRBV5-1	TRBJ1-3	-	TGCGCCAGCAGCTTTGTAGGGGCCTCTGGAAACACCATATATTTT	CASSFVGASGNTIYF
TRBV7-6	TRBJ2-5	-	TGTGCCAGCAGCTTAGGAGGCGGGGAGACCCAGTACTTC	CASSLGGGETQYF
TRBV5-1	TRBJ1-2	-	TGCGCCAGCAGCTGGGAGGGGGATGGCTACACCTTC	CASSWEGDGYTF
TRBV10-3	TRBJ2-7	TRBD1	TGTGCCATCAGAGGAACCGGGACAGGGCAACTCGAGCAGTACTTC	CAIRGTGTGQLEQYF
TRBV6-1	TRBJ1-5	TRBD1	TGTGCCAGCATCACGACAGGGCGCAATCAGCCCCAGCATTTT	CASITTGRNQPQHF
TRBV5-4	TRBJ1-6	TRBD1	TGTGCCAGCAGCTCCGGGACAGACAGACCCCTCCACTTT	CASSSGTDRPLHF
TRBV10-3	TRBJ1-2	TRBD1	TGTGCCATCAGTGGGATCGTCGGGACAGGGGGAGATGGCTACACCTTC	CAISGIVGTGGDGYTF
TRBV2	TRBJ1-1	-	TGTGCCAGCAGTGAAGCAGCGCTGATGAACACTGAAGCTTTCTTT	CASSEAALMNTEAFF
TRBV5-1	TRBJ2-5	-	TGCGCCAGCAGCTTGATGCCAGAAGAGACCCAGTACTTC	CASSLMPEETQYF
TRBV7-2	TRBJ2-7	-	TGTGCCAGCAGCTTAAGGGGGTCCCTCTCCTACGAGCAGTACTTC	CASSLRGSLSYEQYF
TRBV10-3	TRBJ1-5	-	TGTGCCATCAGTGAGTCCGGTAAGGGGAGCAATCAGCCCCAGCATTTT	CAISESGKGSNQPQHF
TRBV5-1	TRBJ1-5	-	TGCGCCAGCAGCCCCCGGGGTGGCAATCAGCCCCAGCATTTT	CASSPRGGNQPQHF
TRBV6-6	TRBJ1-2	TRBD1	TGTGCCAGCAGTTACACGGGACAGGGGAGAGGCTATGGCTACACCTTC	CASSYTGQGRGYGYTF
TRBV30	TRBJ1-1	TRBD1	TGTGCCTGGAGTGAGGGGGCCCTTGAAGCTTTCTTT	CAWSEGALEAFF
TRBV11-3	TRBJ2-1	-	TGTGCCAGCAGCTTAGGGGGCATCTCCTACAATGAGCAGTTCTTC	CASSLGGISYNEQFF
TRBV7-2	TRBJ1-2	-	TGTGCCAGCAGCTTAGTCCCGGGGGGTCAGGGTAACTATGGCTACACCTTC	CASSLVPGGQGNYGYTF
TRBV5-1	TRBJ2-2	TRBD2	TGCGCCAGCAGCCCAGGACTAGCGGGAGGTGGGGAGCTGTTTTTT	CASSPGLAGGGELFF
TRBV2	TRBJ2-2	-	TGTGCCAGCAGTGACGTTAGGGCGCGGGTCACCGGGGAGCTGTTTTTT	CASSDVRARVTGELFF
TRBV29-1	TRBJ2-5	-	TGCAGCGTTCCTCGCTCGTCAGTTGAGACCCAGTACTTC	CSVPRSSVETQYF
TRBV18	TRBJ2-7	-	TGTGCCAGCTCCCCAGGGCGGGTGTTTTTGACCTACGAGCAGTACTTC	CASSPGRVFLTYEQYF
TRBV5-1	TRBJ2-1	-	TGCGCCAGCAGCTTGAGACGGGATCTGAATGAGCAGTTCTTC	CASSLRRDLNEQFF
TRBV6-5	TRBJ1-1	-	TGTGCCAGCAGTTACCTCGCAGGGTTGGGCGAAGCTTTCTTT	CASSYLAGLGEAFF
TRBV7-3	TRBJ1-3	-	TGTGCCAGCAGTTCCAGTAACTCTGGAAACACCATATATTTT	CASSSSNSGNTIYF
TRBV4-2	TRBJ1-4	-	TGTGCCAGCAGCCAATTGGGCAGTAGAAATGAAAAACTGTTTTTT	CASSQLGSRNEKLFF
TRBV21-1	TRBJ2-5	-	TGTGCCAGCAGCAAGCCTTGGGGACTAGGGGGCGAGACCCAGTACTTC	CASSKPWGLGGETQYF
TRBV5-1	TRBJ2-5	TRBD2	TGCGCCAGCAGCTTGGGACTAGCGCTAGAGACCCAGTACTTC	CASSLGLALETQYF
TRBV27	TRBJ1-2	TRBD1	TGTGCCAGCAGGGAAAGACAGGGGTATGGCTACACCTTC	CASRERQGYGYTF
TRBV5-6	TRBJ2-7	TRBD1	TGTGCCAGCAGCCCCGGGACAGGGGGCACCGAGCAGTACTTC	CASSPGTGGTEQYF
TRBV11-2	TRBJ2-7	TRBD2	TGTGCCAGCAGCCCGATTGGGAGGGCCTCCTCCTACGAGCAGTACTTC	CASSPIGRASSYEQYF
TRBV5-4	TRBJ2-1	TRBD2	TGTGCCAGCAGCAGGTCGGGGGGCGGGGGGCCGGAGAATGAGCAGTTCTTC	CASSRSGGGGPENEQFF
TRBV10-3	TRBJ2-2	-	TGTGCCATCAGCTCTGTCCGGACTACGAACACCGGGGAGCTGTTTTTT	CAISSVRTTNTGELFF
TRBV12-5	TRBJ2-5	-	TGTGCTAGTGGTTCCCCCCTCGAGCTAGAGACCCAGTACTTC	CASGSPLELETQYF
TRBV19	TRBJ1-2	-	TGTGCCAGTAGTACCCCGGACGGATGGGGCTTCGGCTACACCTTC	CASSTPDGWGFGYTF
TRBV2	TRBJ1-1	-	TGTGCCAGCAGCTTGGGACTACAGAACACTGAAGCTTTCTTT	CASSLGLQNTEAFF